What follows are 5 T cell receptor beta chains derived from one specimen sequenced in a study of T cells after yellow fever vaccination. TCRdb ran MiXCR on the 5' RACE reads and lists one entry per CDR3 protein. The profile shows hundreds of thousands of distinct CDR3 sequences, more than 9% of them singletons. The input for sequencing was PBMCs, taken on the day of the yellow fever booster vaccination. Source of these receptors: a man under 40 who received the YFV17D yellow fever vaccine.

This clonotype has ten or more counts. This chain joins TRBV5-1 and TRBJ2-4, with 11 bases fitting TRBD2. Germline loops: CDR1 SGHRS, CDR2 YFSETQ. There are 15 residues in the CDR3. V shed 7 bases and J 1 base; nucleotides not matched to a gene: 4. CDR3 sequence (DNA): TGCGCCAGCTCGACTAGCGGGAAGGCCAAAAACATTCAGTACTTC. Amino acids: CASSTSGKAKNIQYF.

The chain couples TRBV27 to TRBJ2-1; 9 bases map to TRBD2. Trimming took 8 bases from V and 0 from J; bases not matched to a gene: 11. The CDR3 has 17 residues. Germline V CDR1 and CDR2: MNHEY, SMNVEV (reference sequence). The CDR3 DNA sequence: TGTGCCAGCCGCGGGCTAGCGGGATCCCTCTCCTACAATGAGCAGTTCTTC. This sequence encodes CASRGLAGSLSYNEQFF.

Only a few counts were recorded for this clonotype. The CDR3 loop is CASSLEAQPQHF. The CDR3 DNA is TGTGCCAGCAGCTTGGAGGCTCAGCCCCAGCATTTT. The chain couples TRBV7-9 to TRBJ1-5, with D uncertain. The CDR3 runs 12 residues. Germline loops: CDR1 SEHNR, CDR2 FQNEAQ (reference sequence). Between the trimmed V and J ends, which lost 3 bases and 6 bases, there was a span of 6 bases.

The chain combines TRBV20-1 with TRBJ2-1, with 8 nucleotides matching TRBD2. Losses at the gene ends were 5 bases for V and 8 bases for J; bases not matched to a gene: 11. The CDR3 has 14 amino acids. CDR1 and CDR2 (germline): DFQATT, SNEGSKA (reference sequence). As DNA, the CDR3 is TGCAGTGCTCCCGCTAGCGGGTACTTTTATGAGCAGTTCTTC. This translates into CSAPASGYFYEQFF.

As for this clonotype: A much more abundant neighbour one base away suggests this may be a read error. The chain links TRBV5-1 to TRBJ2-1, with 11 bases lining up with TRBD2. In germline, CDR1 is SGHRS, CDR2 YFSETQ. The CDR3 covers 16 residues. The CDR3 DNA reads TGCGCCAGCAGCTGGAAACTAGCGGGGGACCACAATGAGAAGTTCTTC. Translated, it gives CASSWKLAGDHNEKFF. Full variable domain (rest looked up from reference TRBV5-1 and TRBJ2-1): KAGVTQTPRYLIKTRGQQVTLSCSPISGHRSVSWYQQTPGQGLQFLFEYFSETQRNKGNFPGRFSGRQFSNSRSEMNVSTLELGDSALYLCASSWKLAGDHNEKFFGPGTRLTVL.